The 30 T cell receptor beta chains reported below all come from one sample, sequenced in a study of blood T cell repertoires in COVID-19. The table came from immunoSEQ multiplex PCR; TCRdb's copy has only in-frame clones and leaves some out. The sample comprises roughly 150,000 clones, roughly 77% of which are singletons, and about a tenth rests with the top ten. The specimen sequenced was peripheral blood. These receptors originate from a human donor in a cohort sampled during active COVID-19.

V is TRBV10-3 and J is TRBJ1-2; no clear D gene. V was clipped by 4 bases and J by 6 bases, with 12 bases between them. The germline CDR1 and CDR2 sequences are ENHRY and SYGVKD. This CDR3 is built from 13 residues. Here the CDR3 DNA reads TGTGCCATCAGTGGGCCCTCGAAACATGGCTACACCTTC. It specifies CAISGPSKHGYTF.

This clone showed up just once. The genes are TRBV29-1 and TRBJ2-1, with 8 bases aligning to TRBD2. The CDR3 extends over 14 amino acids. Germline values: CDR1 SQVTM, CDR2 ANQGSEA. With V trimmed by 7 bases and J by 5 bases, 10 bases remained unmatched. The CDR3 loop is CSGSGTRANNEQFF. Here the CDR3 DNA reads TGCAGCGGCTCCGGGACTAGGGCGAACAATGAGCAGTTCTTC.

This sequence joins TRBV24-1 and TRBJ2-6; possibly TRBD2 for D (5 bases). Germline assignment: CDR1 KGHDR and CDR2 SFDVKD. The V end lost 11 bases, the J end lost 0 bases, and 16 bases lay between the germline ends. The CDR3 consists of 16 residues. The CDR3 region is CAIQDGIASGANVLTF. Here the CDR3 DNA reads TGTGCCATCCAGGACGGGATAGCCTCTGGGGCCAACGTCCTGACTTTC.

This chain uses TRBV24-1 with TRBJ1-5, with D uncertain. Germline V CDR1 and CDR2: KGHDR, SFDVKD. Trimming removed 9 bases at V and 0 bases at J, with 11 bases between. This CDR3 has 14 residues. The DNA of the CDR3 is TGTGCCACCGGTGGGGAGTATAGCAATCAGCCCCAGCATTTT. This sequence encodes CATGGEYSNQPQHF.

V and J are TRBV6-5 and TRBJ2-4; the D gene is possibly TRBD1 (6 bases). The CDR3 sequence is 11 residues long. Germline loops: CDR1 MNHEY, CDR2 SVGAGI. The ends were cut back, 8 bases at V and 8 bases at J, with 10 bases in the middle. In DNA form, the CDR3 reads TGTGCCAGCCACCAGGGGTACATTCAGTACTTC. Its translation: CASHQGYIQYF.

This clone was detected only once. CDR3 region: CASSKGLQETQYF. The DNA of the CDR3 is TGTGCCAGCAGCAAGGGACTCCAAGAGACCCAGTACTTC. V is TRBV5-6 and J is TRBJ2-5, with a weak D call TRBD2 (6 bases). Germline CDR1 and CDR2: SGHDT and YYEEEE. Trimming stripped 4 bases from V and 1 base from J, with 8 bases between. The length of the CDR3 is 13 residues.

V gene TRBV30 combines with J gene TRBJ2-1, with 10 bases lining up with TRBD2. Germline-derived CDR1 and CDR2 are GTSNPN and SVGIG (reference sequence). The CDR3 is 15 amino acids. Trimming cost V 5 bases and J 2 bases; bases outside gene matches: 6. CDR3 bases: TGTGCCTGGTTTTGGGGGACTAGCGCCTACAATGAGCAGTTCTTC. Residues: CAWFWGTSAYNEQFF.

The J gene is TRBJ1-2, the V gene TRBV7-9, with 9 bases fitting TRBD1. The CDR3 is 16 residues long. J gave up 4 bases and V 1 base, and 7 bases lay outside the gene matches. Germline CDR1 is SEHNR and CDR2 is FQNEAQ (reference sequence). The CDR3 DNA sequence: TGTGCCAGCAGCTTAGAGACAGGGGGTGGTATCTATGGCTACACCTTC. Its translation: CASSLETGGGIYGYTF.

The chain carries TRBV4-3 and TRBJ1-1; D is undetermined. The V gene lost 0 bases and the J gene lost 1 base, with 6 bases spanning the gap. In germline, CDR1 is LGHNA, CDR2 YSLEER. The CDR3 is 14 amino acids. Written as DNA, the CDR3 is TGCGCCAGCAGCCAAGATTTCCGGAACACTGAAGCTTTCTTT. Protein product: CASSQDFRNTEAFF.

This clone occurred many times. This chain joins TRBV5-1 and TRBJ1-5; the D gene is possibly TRBD1 (6 bases). The germline V and J ends were trimmed by 0 bases and 7 bases, with 8 bases remaining between them. Germline V gives CDR1 SGHRS, CDR2 YFSETQ. This CDR3 comprises 13 residues. The CDR3 reads CASSLAGDQPQHF. Written as DNA, the CDR3 is TGCGCCAGCAGCTTGGCAGGGGACCAGCCCCAGCATTTT.

The chain uses TRBV4-3 and TRBJ1-1; D is perhaps TRBD1 (5 bases). The CDR3 is made up of 14 amino acids. Trimming stripped 0 bases from V and 7 bases from J, with 12 bases between. Germline V lookup: CDR1 LGHNA, CDR2 YSLEER. Here the CDR3 reads CASSQDLRGYEAFF. DNA of the CDR3: TGCGCCAGCAGCCAAGATCTTAGGGGTTATGAAGCTTTCTTT.

The gene calls are TRBV6-5 and TRBJ2-5, with TRBD1 identical over 7 bases. The CDR3 contains 12 residues. V lost 7 bases to trimming and J lost 7 bases; unmatched junction nucleotides: 6. Germline CDR1 reads MNHEY; CDR2 reads SVGAGI. This CDR3 is CASKGAAGTQYF. CDR3 bases: TGTGCCAGCAAGGGGGCAGCCGGGACCCAGTACTTC.

The chain joins TRBV27 to TRBJ2-2, with D possibly TRBD1 on 5 matching bases. Germline V gives CDR1 MNHEY, CDR2 SMNVEV (reference sequence). The V gene lost 5 bases and the J gene lost 3 bases, with 10 bases spanning the gap. CDR3 length: 14 amino acids. CDR3 region: CASSIGAYTGELFF. DNA of the CDR3: TGTGCCAGCAGTATAGGGGCATACACCGGGGAGCTGTTTTTT.

This clone came up once. This chain links TRBV27 with TRBJ1-6; 9 bases fit TRBD1. The trim removed 7 bases at V and 8 bases at J, leaving 12 bases unmatched. The germline gives CDR1 MNHEY, CDR2 SMNVEV (reference sequence). The CDR3 covers 16 residues. The DNA of the CDR3 is TGTGCCAGCACCCCTTATGTGGGACAGGGTGATTCACCCCTCCACTTT. This sequence encodes CASTPYVGQGDSPLHF.

The CDR3 DNA is TGTGCCAGCAGTCGCTGGACTAGCGGGAGGGGCACAGATACGCAGTATTTT. Residues: CASSRWTSGRGTDTQYF. The chain joins TRBV2 to TRBJ2-3, with 15 bases matching TRBD2. Germline V lookup: CDR1 SNHLY, CDR2 FYNNEI. The CDR3 covers 17 residues. The junction had 4 bases not matched to a gene; V was cut back by 5 bases and J by 1 base.

The chain uses TRBV29-1 and TRBJ2-7; TRBD2 is a possible D gene (5 bases). Germline V gene lookup returns CDR1 SQVTM and CDR2 ANQGSEA. V lost 4 bases and J lost 7, with 17 bases in between. The CDR3 spans 13 residues. CDR3 DNA sequence: TGCAGCGTTGTGAGGCCGCCCGGGGAAGAGCAGTACTTC. Encoded protein: CSVVRPPGEEQYF.

The chain links TRBV7-9 to TRBJ2-5; TRBD2 aligns across 13 bases. The germline gives CDR1 SEHNR, CDR2 FQNEAQ (reference sequence). This CDR3 contains 16 residues. J was trimmed by 5 bases and V by 5 bases; bases with no gene match: 8. The CDR3 coding sequence is TGTGCCAGCAGCCAACGACTAGCGGGAGGAGGGGAGACCCAGTACTTC. It codes for CASSQRLAGGGETQYF.

V and J are TRBV9 and TRBJ1-6, with 7 bases matching TRBD1. The CDR3 is 15 amino acids. V dropped 4 bases and J dropped 9; count of bases not matched to a gene: 10. From germline, CDR1 is SGDLS and CDR2 YYNGEE. This chain's CDR3 is CASSPTGVGSSPLHF. DNA for the CDR3: TGTGCCAGCAGCCCCACAGGGGTTGGTAGTTCACCCCTCCACTTT.

This sequence joins TRBV14 and TRBJ1-6; D ambiguous. V was pared by 0 bases and J by 10 bases, with 10 bases between. Per the germline V gene, CDR1 is SGHDN and CDR2 is FVKESK. CDR3 length: 14 amino acids. The CDR3: CASSQERERSPLHF. CDR3 coding DNA: TGTGCCAGCAGCCAAGAAAGGGAGCGCTCACCCCTCCACTTT. Full variable domain (outside the CDR3, taken from reference TRBV14 and TRBJ1-6): EAGVTQFPSHSVIEKGQTVTLRCDPISGHDNLYWYRRVMGKEIKFLLHFVKESKQDESGMPNNRFLAERTGGTYSTLKVQPAELEDSGVYFCASSQERERSPLHFGNGTRLTVT.

This chain links TRBV18 with TRBJ1-2; no reliable D call. The CDR3 sequence is 14 residues long. Per the germline V gene, CDR1 is KGHSH and CDR2 is LQKENI. Trimming took off 3 bases at V and 6 bases at J, with 14 bases between the two ends. Here the CDR3 DNA reads TGTGCCAGCTCACCTTTCGAAGTACTCAATGGCTACACCTTC. It codes for CASSPFEVLNGYTF.

This chain links TRBV28 with TRBJ2-5; possible D gene TRBD1, 6 bases. The length of the CDR3 is 15 residues. Germline-derived CDR1 and CDR2 are MDHEN and SYDVKM. V lost 6 bases, J lost 2 bases, and 16 bases lay in between. CDR3 region: CASRPSGHLQETQYF. DNA of the CDR3: TGTGCCAGCAGGCCCTCGGGACACTTACAAGAGACCCAGTACTTC.

The V and J genes are TRBV7-3 and TRBJ2-1; D is perhaps TRBD2 (6 bases). V shed 3 bases and J shed 5 bases, with 11 bases lying between them. The CDR3 loop spans 14 amino acids. Germline lookup yields CDR1 SGHTA and CDR2 FQGTGA. CDR3 loop: CASSFSGANNEQFF. CDR3 DNA sequence: TGTGCCAGCAGCTTTAGCGGAGCAAACAATGAGCAGTTCTTC.

For the CDR3, the DNA is TGCGCCAGCAGCCAAGATAGACAGACATCCTACGAGCAGTACTTC. Translation: CASSQDRQTSYEQYF. The chain recombines TRBV4-3 with TRBJ2-7; weak D call: TRBD1 (5 bases). Germline values: CDR1 LGHNA, CDR2 YSLEER. V was pared by 0 bases and J by 1 base, with 10 bases between. This CDR3 has 15 amino acids.

This clone was observed a single time. This rearrangement joins TRBV5-1 to TRBJ2-3; the match to TRBD2 covers 11 bases. CDR1 SGHRS and CDR2 YFSETQ come from the germline V gene. Unmatched junction bases numbered 13, after V lost 4 bases and J lost 3 bases. This CDR3 has 18 amino acids. CDR3 residues: CASSTSGTSGPGTDTQYF. In DNA form, the CDR3 reads TGCGCCAGCAGCACTTCCGGGACTAGCGGTCCTGGGACAGATACGCAGTATTTT.

This clone was picked up a small number of times. This chain links TRBV19 with TRBJ2-1, with 13 bases aligning to TRBD2. With V trimmed by 4 bases and J by 4 bases, 7 bases remained unmatched. CDR1 and CDR2 (germline): LNHDA, SQIVND (reference sequence). The CDR3 runs 17 residues. In DNA form, the CDR3 reads TGTGCCAGTAGTACCCGGACTAGCGGGAGTGGGTACAATGAGCAGTTCTTC. This codes for CASSTRTSGSGYNEQFF.

The V gene is TRBV9, the J gene TRBJ2-1; D is perhaps TRBD2 (6 bases). The CDR3 contains 15 residues. Trimming removed 3 bases from V and 6 bases from J, with 16 bases in between. Germline assignment: CDR1 SGDLS and CDR2 YYNGEE. The chain's CDR3 is CASSGVLGGGNEQFF. The CDR3 nucleotides are TGTGCCAGCAGCGGAGTCTTGGGGGGAGGCAATGAGCAGTTCTTC.

The chain links TRBV7-2 to TRBJ2-6; D is perhaps TRBD1 (6 bases). Deletions cut 4 bases from V and 4 bases from J, with 14 bases between. Germline-derived CDR1 and CDR2 are SGHTA and FQGNSA. The CDR3 spans 16 residues. This CDR3 is CASSSSSGAGANVLTF. Written as DNA, the CDR3 is TGTGCCAGCAGCTCATCTTCAGGGGCCGGGGCCAACGTCCTGACTTTC.

This clone came up once. The chain employs TRBV25-1 and TRBJ1-1; D ambiguous. There are 12 residues in the CDR3. V gave up 4 bases and J gave up 2 bases, with 5 bases separating them. Germline V gene data show CDR1 as MGHDK and CDR2 as SYGVNS. The CDR3 loop is CASSAGNTEAFF. Written as DNA, the CDR3 is TGTGCCAGCAGTGCAGGAAACACTGAAGCTTTCTTT.

This clone was counted a single time. This rearrangement joins TRBV5-5 to TRBJ2-5, with 7 bases identical to TRBD1. Germline-derived CDR1 and CDR2 are SGHKS and YYEKEE (reference sequence). This CDR3 comprises 16 residues. V dropped 3 bases and J dropped 0; count of bases not matched to a gene: 8. Here the CDR3 DNA reads TGTGCCAGCAGCTGGATGGACAGGACGTACCAAGAGACCCAGTACTTC. It codes for CASSWMDRTYQETQYF.

This clone occurred a few times. The chain joins TRBV19 to TRBJ1-2; D not certain. Germline V gene sequence: CDR1 LNHDA, CDR2 SQIVND (reference sequence). CDR3 size: 15 residues. V was trimmed by 6 bases and J by 4 bases, leaving 18 bases between them. For the CDR3, the DNA is TGTGCCAGTAGGGATGGGCCACTTCATCTCTATGGCTACACCTTC. It encodes CASRDGPLHLYGYTF.